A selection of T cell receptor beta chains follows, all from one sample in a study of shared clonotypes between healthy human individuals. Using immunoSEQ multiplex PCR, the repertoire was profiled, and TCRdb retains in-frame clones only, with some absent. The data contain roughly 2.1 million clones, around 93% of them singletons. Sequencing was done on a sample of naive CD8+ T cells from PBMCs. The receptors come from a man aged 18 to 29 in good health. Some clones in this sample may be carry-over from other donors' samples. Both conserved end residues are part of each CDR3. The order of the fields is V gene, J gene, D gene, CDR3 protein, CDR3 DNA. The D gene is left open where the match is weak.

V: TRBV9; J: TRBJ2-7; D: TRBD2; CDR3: CASSVGTSGTEQYF; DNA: TGTGCCAGCAGCGTCGGGACTAGCGGGACCGAGCAGTACTTC
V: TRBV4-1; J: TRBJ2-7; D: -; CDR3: CASSQSPYEQYF; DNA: TGCGCCAGCAGCCAAAGCCCTTACGAGCAGTACTTC
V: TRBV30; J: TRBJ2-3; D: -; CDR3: CAWSGGLGATDTQYF; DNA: TGTGCCTGGAGTGGTGGTTTGGGGGCCACAGATACGCAGTATTTT
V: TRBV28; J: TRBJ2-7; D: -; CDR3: CASRHENAGTYEQYF; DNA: TGTGCCAGCAGGCATGAGAATGCAGGGACCTACGAGCAGTACTTC
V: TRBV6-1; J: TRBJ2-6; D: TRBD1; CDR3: CASSDQGAHRSGANVLTF; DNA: TGTGCCAGCAGTGACCAGGGGGCCCACCGCTCTGGGGCCAACGTCCTGACTTTC
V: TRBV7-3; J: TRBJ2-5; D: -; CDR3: CASSPEGLERAETQYF; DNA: TGTGCCAGCAGCCCCGAGGGCCTCGAAAGGGCAGAGACCCAGTACTTC
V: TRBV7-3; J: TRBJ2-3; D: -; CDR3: CASSLTEGTDTQYF; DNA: TGTGCCAGCAGCTTAACCGAGGGCACAGATACGCAGTATTTT
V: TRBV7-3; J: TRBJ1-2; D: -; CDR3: CASSPSLKSNYGYTF; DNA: TGTGCCAGCAGCCCCTCCCTTAAATCTAACTATGGCTACACCTTC
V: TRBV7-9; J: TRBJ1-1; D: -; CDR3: CASSLFGTGRANTEAFF; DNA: TGTGCCAGCAGCTTATTTGGTACGGGGCGGGCGAACACTGAAGCTTTCTTT
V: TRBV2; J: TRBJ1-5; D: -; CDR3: CASSGEGGLYQPQHF; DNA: TGTGCCAGCAGTGGTGAAGGGGGTTTGTATCAGCCCCAGCATTTT
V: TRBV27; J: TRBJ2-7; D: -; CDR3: CASSPTDSSSSYEQYF; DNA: TGTGCCAGCAGTCCAACGGACAGTTCGAGCTCCTACGAGCAGTACTTC
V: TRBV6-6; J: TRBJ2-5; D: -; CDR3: CASRRGGGRETQYF; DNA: TGTGCCAGCCGCCGGGGAGGGGGCAGGGAGACCCAGTACTTC
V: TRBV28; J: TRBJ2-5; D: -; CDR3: CASSPRVFGGRGTQYF; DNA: TGTGCCAGCAGTCCCCGTGTTTTTGGGGGGCGGGGGACCCAGTACTTC